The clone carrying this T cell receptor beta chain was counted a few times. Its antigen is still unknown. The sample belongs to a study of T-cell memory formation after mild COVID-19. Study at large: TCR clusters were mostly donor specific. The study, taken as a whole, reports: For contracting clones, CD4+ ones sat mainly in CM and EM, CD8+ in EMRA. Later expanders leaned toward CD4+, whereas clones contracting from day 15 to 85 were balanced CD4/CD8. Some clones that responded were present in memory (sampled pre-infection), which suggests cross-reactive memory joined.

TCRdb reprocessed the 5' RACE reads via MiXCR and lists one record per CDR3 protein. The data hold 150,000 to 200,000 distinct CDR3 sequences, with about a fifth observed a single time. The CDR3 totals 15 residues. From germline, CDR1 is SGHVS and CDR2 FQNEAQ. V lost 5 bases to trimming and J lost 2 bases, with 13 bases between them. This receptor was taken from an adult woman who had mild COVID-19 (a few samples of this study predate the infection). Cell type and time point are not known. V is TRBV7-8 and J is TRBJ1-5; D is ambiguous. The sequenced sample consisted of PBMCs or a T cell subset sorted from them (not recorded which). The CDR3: CASSPWRAGNQPQHF. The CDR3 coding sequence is TGTGCCAGCAGCCCCTGGAGGGCCGGCAATCAGCCCCAGCATTTT.